A selection of T cell receptor beta chains follows, all from one sample in a study of cytomegalovirus exposure and HLA in healthy donors. Assay used: immunoSEQ multiplex PCR; TCRdb lists only in-frame clones, some missing. The sample includes about 92,000 clones, over 70% of them seen just once. Sequencing was carried out using PBMCs. The origin of the receptors is a girl aged 2 to 9 in good health and CMV-seropositive. CDR3s include the opening cysteine and the closing phenylalanine or tryptophan. Fields, in order: D gene, clone size, J gene, V gene, CDR3 DNA, CDR3 protein. A D gene is named only where the DNA matches it firmly. Not every row has a clone size; where given, it reads once, few, many or a size class.

>-|-|TRBJ1-1|TRBV19
TGTGCCAGTAGTCGTCCCCTTACAGGATCGGCTGAAGCTTTCTTT
CASSRPLTGSAEAFF
>TRBD1|once|TRBJ2-2|TRBV7-3
TGTGCCAGCAGCTTAAGACAGGGGAAGAACACCGGGGAGCTGTTTTTT
CASSLRQGKNTGELFF
>TRBD2|-|TRBJ2-7|TRBV9
TGTGCCAGCAGCGTAGCGACTAGCGGACCCTACGAGCAGTACTTC
CASSVATSGPYEQYF
>-|-|TRBJ2-7|TRBV14
TGTGCCAGCAGCCAGGGCAGGGGCTACGAGCAGTACTTC
CASSQGRGYEQYF
>-|-|TRBJ2-1|TRBV14
TGTGCCAGCAGCGAAGCCGCGTGGAATGAGCAGTTCTTC
CASSEAAWNEQFF
>-|-|TRBJ2-2|TRBV7-8
TGTGCCAGCAGCTTTTTGGCCCAGAACACCGGGGAGCTGTTTTTT
CASSFLAQNTGELFF
>-|-|TRBJ2-7|TRBV6-6
TGTGCCAGCAGCCCCACGGCGGGACAGATCTACGAGCAGTACTTC
CASSPTAGQIYEQYF
>TRBD1|once|TRBJ1-2|TRBV4-1
TGCGCCAGCAGCCCTGGGACAGGGGAAAACTATGGCTACACCTTC
CASSPGTGENYGYTF
>-|-|TRBJ2-3|TRBV5-1
TGCGCCAGCAGCTTGGAGGGGGCAGATACGCAGTATTTT
CASSLEGADTQYF
>TRBD2|-|TRBJ2-1|TRBV4-1
TGCGCCAGCAGCCAAGATCGACCCCTAGCGGGAGTTGTCAATGAGCAGTTCTTC
CASSQDRPLAGVVNEQFF
>-|-|TRBJ2-1|TRBV4-1
TGCGCCAGCAGCCAGCGGGTCCTTCCCAATGAGCAGTTCTTC
CASSQRVLPNEQFF
>TRBD1|-|TRBJ2-7|TRBV27
TGTGCCAGCGCGACAGGGAAGGAGCAGTACTTC
CASATGKEQYF
>-|-|TRBJ1-1|TRBV4-1
TGCGCCAGCAGCCCCTTGACAGCGAACACTGAAGCTTTCTTT
CASSPLTANTEAFF
>-|-|TRBJ1-3|TRBV9
TGTGCCAGCAGCGTCTCCGGAAACACCATATATTTT
CASSVSGNTIYF
>TRBD1|-|TRBJ1-1|TRBV2
TGTGCCAGCAGTGACAGGGGGCCCACTGAAGCTTTCTTT
CASSDRGPTEAFF
>TRBD1|-|TRBJ1-5|TRBV5-1
TGCGCCAGCAGCTTTGAAGCAGGGGGCGGTCAGCCCCAGCATTTT
CASSFEAGGGQPQHF
>-|-|TRBJ1-5|TRBV5-1
TGCGCCAGCAGCTTGGGAGAGTTCAATCAGCCCCAGCATTTT
CASSLGEFNQPQHF
>TRBD2|-|TRBJ2-7|TRBV10-3
TGTGCCATCAGTGAAGGCGGGAGCTCCTACGAGCAGTACTTC
CAISEGGSSYEQYF
>TRBD2|-|TRBJ2-5|TRBV6-1
TGTGCCAGCATAGCGGGGCGAGAGACCCAGTACTTC
CASIAGRETQYF
>TRBD1|-|TRBJ2-3|TRBV27
TGTGCCAGCAGTCCGGGACAGGGACCCACAGATACGCAGTATTTT
CASSPGQGPTDTQYF
>TRBD1|once|TRBJ1-5|TRBV4-3
TGCGCCAGCAGCCAAGACCTAGGGGGCGGTAGCAGTGGAAGCAATCAGCCCCAGCATTTT
CASSQDLGGGSSGSNQPQHF
>TRBD2|-|TRBJ2-5|TRBV4-1
TGCGCCAGCAGCCCCAGGGGTAGCGGGGTACAAGAGACCCAGTACTTC
CASSPRGSGVQETQYF